These T cell receptor beta chains were read from a single sample in a study of control samples from healthy donors and cancer patients. Measured with immunoSEQ multiplex PCR; TCRdb has only the in-frame clones, and not every one. The repertoire holds 70,000 to 90,000 clones, with about 95% as singletons. Sequencing was carried out using blood. The receptors originated from a woman aged 40 to 50 in good health. CDR3s include the opening cysteine and the closing phenylalanine or tryptophan. A D gene is named only where the DNA matches it firmly. Clone size appears in some rows only: once, few, many, or a class for an expanded clone.

CDR3 DNA,CDR3 protein,D gene,clone size,V gene,J gene
TGTGCCAGCAGTTTATCGGGTCAGGGGGCTTTCGCTTTCTTT,CASSLSGQGAFAFF,TRBD1,.,TRBV27,TRBJ1-1
TGTGCCAGCAGCGGTTCGACTAGCGGGAAACCTTACAATGAGCAGTTCTTC,CASSGSTSGKPYNEQFF,TRBD2,.,TRBV3-1/TRBV3-2,TRBJ2-1
TGTGCCAGCCACCGAAGGAGCGGGACAGGGTGTTATAGCAATTCACCCCTCCACTTT,CASHRRSGTGCYSNSPLHF,.,few,TRBV21-1,TRBJ1-6
TGTGCCAGCAGTTACGGGGGGGCCTATGTCTCCAATGAGCAGTTCTTC,CASSYGGAYVSNEQFF,.,.,TRBV6-2/TRBV6-3,TRBJ2-1
TGTGCCAGCAGCTTAGCCTATGTAGGCTCACCCCTCCACTTT,CASSLAYVGSPLHF,.,once,TRBV7-2,TRBJ1-6
TGTGCCAGCAGTTTAGTGGCCGGGCAGGTAAGGGAGCAGTTCTTC,CASSLVAGQVREQFF,.,once,TRBV27,TRBJ2-1
TGTGCCAGCAGTTACTCGACGGGGGTACAGCCCCAGCATTTT,CASSYSTGVQPQHF,.,.,TRBV6-5,TRBJ1-5
TGCAGCGTTGCGCCAGCCGTGAACACTGAAGCTTTCTTT,CSVAPAVNTEAFF,.,.,TRBV29-1,TRBJ1-1
TGCGCCAGCAGCTTGGCCTCCCATAATGAAAAACTGTTTTTT,CASSLASHNEKLFF,.,once,TRBV5-1,TRBJ1-4
TGTGCCAGCAGCCTAAACAGGGCTAACTATGGCTACACCTTC,CASSLNRANYGYTF,.,.,TRBV5-4,TRBJ1-2
TGTGCCAGCAGGTACTCCCCAGGGACAACTAATGAAAAACTGTTTTTT,CASRYSPGTTNEKLFF,.,.,TRBV2,TRBJ1-4
TGTGCCAGCAGTGAAGCAGGCGGGAGTTGGTACAATGAGCAGTTCTTC,CASSEAGGSWYNEQFF,TRBD2,.,TRBV2,TRBJ2-1
TGTGCCACCAGGCAGAGAGGGGGCCTGGTCTTGGACACTGAAGCTTTCTTT,CATRQRGGLVLDTEAFF,TRBD1,.,TRBV15,TRBJ1-1
TGCGCCAGCAGCGCGGGACAGCAAGAGACCCAGTACTTC,CASSAGQQETQYF,.,.,TRBV5-1,TRBJ2-5
TGTGCCAGCTCACCGGGAACGGGGGAAGAAGGGCAGTACTTC,CASSPGTGEEGQYF,.,few,TRBV18,TRBJ2-7
TGTGCCAGCAGTTACGACTACGAGCAGTACTTC,CASSYDYEQYF,.,once,TRBV6-2/TRBV6-3,TRBJ2-7
TGCGCCAGCAGCTTGTCGGGGCCCACCGGGGAGCTGTTTTTT,CASSLSGPTGELFF,.,.,TRBV5-1,TRBJ2-2
TGTGCCAGCTGCTTGGCGGGAGGCAATGAGCAGTTCTTC,CASCLAGGNEQFF,TRBD2,.,TRBV5-4,TRBJ2-1
TGCGCCAGCCGATACAATCAGCCCCAGCATTTT,CASRYNQPQHF,.,.,TRBV23-1,TRBJ1-5
TGTGCCAGCTCACCACCTTCGGAGACCCAGTACTTC,CASSPPSETQYF,.,.,TRBV18,TRBJ2-5
TGTGCCAGCAGCTTACGAGGCCCTTCCTACGAGCAGTACTTC,CASSLRGPSYEQYF,.,.,TRBV7-2,TRBJ2-7
TGTGCCAGCGGCCGGGGACAGACTAGCAATCAGCCCCAGCATTTT,CASGRGQTSNQPQHF,TRBD1,.,TRBV7-9,TRBJ1-5
TGTGCCAGCAGCTTGGGGGCTAGCGGGCGGACGCGCCATACGCAGTATTTT,CASSLGASGRTRHTQYF,TRBD2,.,TRBV5-4,TRBJ2-3
TGCGCCAGCAGCTTGGCCGGGACAGGGATAGAGGAGACCCAGTACTTC,CASSLAGTGIEETQYF,TRBD1,.,TRBV5-1,TRBJ2-5